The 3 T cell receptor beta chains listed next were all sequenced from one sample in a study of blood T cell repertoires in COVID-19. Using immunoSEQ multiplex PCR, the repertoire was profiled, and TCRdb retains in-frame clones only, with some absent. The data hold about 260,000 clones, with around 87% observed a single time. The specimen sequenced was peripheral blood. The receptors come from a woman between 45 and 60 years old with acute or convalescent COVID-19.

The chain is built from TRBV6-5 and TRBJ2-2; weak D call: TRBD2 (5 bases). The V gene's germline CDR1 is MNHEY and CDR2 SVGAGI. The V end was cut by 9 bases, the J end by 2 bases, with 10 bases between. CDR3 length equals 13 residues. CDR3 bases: TGTGCCAGTAGAACGGGAAACACCGGGGAGCTGTTTTTT. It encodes CASRTGNTGELFF.

As DNA, the CDR3 is TGTGCCAGCAGTCCAGGGGCGTCTGGGGGCTATGGCTACACCTTC. This translates into CASSPGASGGYGYTF. The chain is built from TRBV27 and TRBJ1-2; D is possibly TRBD1 (6 bases). The CDR3 loop spans 15 amino acids. V lost 5 bases and J lost 4, with 17 bases in between. From germline, CDR1 is MNHEY and CDR2 SMNVEV (reference sequence).

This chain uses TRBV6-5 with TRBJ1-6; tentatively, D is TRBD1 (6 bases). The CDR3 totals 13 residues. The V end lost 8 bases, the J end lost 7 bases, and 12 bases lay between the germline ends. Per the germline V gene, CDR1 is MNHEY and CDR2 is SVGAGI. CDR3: CASRGAMNSPLHF. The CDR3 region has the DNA TGTGCCAGCCGGGGGGCGATGAATTCACCCCTCCACTTT.